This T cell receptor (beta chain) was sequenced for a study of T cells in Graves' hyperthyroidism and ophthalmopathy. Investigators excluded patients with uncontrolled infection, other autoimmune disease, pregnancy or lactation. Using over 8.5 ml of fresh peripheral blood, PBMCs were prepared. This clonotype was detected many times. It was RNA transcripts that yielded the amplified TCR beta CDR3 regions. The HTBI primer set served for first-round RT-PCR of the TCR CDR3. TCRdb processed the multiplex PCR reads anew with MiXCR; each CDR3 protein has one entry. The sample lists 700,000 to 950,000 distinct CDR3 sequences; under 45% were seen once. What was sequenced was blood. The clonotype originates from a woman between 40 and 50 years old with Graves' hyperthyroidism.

In DNA form, the CDR3 reads TGTGCCACCAGCAGAGATATGGGCCCCGAGAGAGATGGCTACACCTTC. It codes for CATSRDMGPERDGYTF. This sequence joins TRBV15 and TRBJ1-2, with no clear D. This CDR3 comprises 16 residues. V was shortened by 0 bases and J by 6 bases, with 17 bases between the two germline ends. Germline V gene sequence: CDR1 LNHNV, CDR2 YYDKDF (reference sequence).